This T cell receptor beta chain was documented in a study of post-analysis software for immune sequencing data. The study, taken as a whole, reports: F measure showed strong co-clustering of same-batch samples. Four or five TRBV segments were significantly more frequent in patients than in controls. TRBV5-6, TRBV5-1 and TRBV20-1 were among these segments.

The CDR3 totals 16 residues. The germline V gene encodes CDR1 SGHRS and CDR2 YFSETQ. With regard to this clonotype: Antigen specificity is unknown.

Prepared TCR beta cDNA libraries contained unique molecular identifiers. Each CDR3 protein is one row after TCRdb ran MiXCR on the PCR reads. The sample contains approximately 730,000 distinct CDR3 sequences, roughly 46% of which appear only once. The V and J genes are TRBV5-1 and TRBJ2-5; D gene ambiguous. TRBJ2-7 explains the end of the DNA better; the J call may be wrong. The sequencing sample was made of blood. This clonotype originated in a girl aged 5-17 years with multiple sclerosis. The CDR3 sequence: CASSLFGAGGVYEQYF. The CDR3 bases are TGCGCCAGCAGCTTGTTCGGTGCAGGTGGTGTATACGAGCAGTACTTC.